This T cell receptor beta chain was sequenced for a study of blood T cell repertoires in COVID-19. The wider study: The cDNA or gDNA used as material had been derived from T cells, B-cell-depleted T cells, or PBMCs.

In the original analysis: Using reference gene primer amplification, nucleated cell counts were estimated. Data came from immunoSEQ multiplex PCR; TCRdb stores just in-frame clones and leaves some out. That table furnishes V, J and clone size, whereas the DNA furnished D and trimming. Seen here are approximately 260,000 clones, approximately 90% observed once, and the top ten hold 3.6%. Germline CDR1 reads MNHEY; CDR2 reads SMNVEV (reference sequence). V lost 6 bases and J lost 4; bases outside the gene matches: 11. This CDR3 has 15 amino acids. This clonotype originated in a man between 18 and 35 years old with active or convalescent COVID-19. Source material: peripheral blood. The chain recombines TRBV27 with TRBJ1-1, with TRBD1 identical over 7 bases. The DNA for the CDR3 is TGTGCCAGCAGCCGGGACAGAAATTTAGCCACTGAAGCTTTCTTT. Protein product: CASSRDRNLATEAFF.